These T cell receptor beta chains were read from a single sample in a study of blood T cell repertoires in COVID-19. Using immunoSEQ multiplex PCR, the repertoire was profiled, and TCRdb retains in-frame clones only, with some absent. The sample holds 180,000 or so clones; approximately 83% are singletons and the top ten take over 2.5%. Sequencing input: peripheral blood. The receptor set was obtained from a human donor with acute or convalescent COVID-19. The donor label of this sample is uncertain. CDR3s include the opening cysteine and the closing phenylalanine or tryptophan. Each record gives: D gene, clone size, V gene, J gene, CDR3 protein, CDR3 DNA. D genes are given only for firm matches. Clone size is not always given. Where it is, it says once, few, many or a class for expanded clones.

D: NA
size: once
V: TRBV11-2
J: TRBJ1-3
CDR3: CASSSIPSGNTIYF
DNA: TGTGCCAGCAGCTCTATCCCTTCTGGAAACACCATATATTTT

D: NA
size: NA
V: TRBV7-9
J: TRBJ1-1
CDR3: CASSASQGEAFF
DNA: TGTGCCAGCAGCGCCTCTCAGGGTGAAGCTTTCTTT

D: TRBD1
size: once
V: TRBV5-1
J: TRBJ1-4
CDR3: CATRGQGNEKLFF
DNA: TGCGCCACCAGAGGACAGGGGAATGAAAAACTGTTTTTT

D: NA
size: NA
V: TRBV5-1
J: TRBJ2-7
CDR3: CASSLGDKKFYEQYF
DNA: TGCGCCAGCAGTTTGGGGGACAAAAAGTTCTACGAGCAGTACTTC

D: TRBD2
size: NA
V: TRBV2
J: TRBJ2-3
CDR3: CASSGELAGGRGTQYF
DNA: TGTGCCAGCAGTGGTGAACTAGCGGGGGGGAGAGGTACGCAGTATTTT

D: TRBD1
size: NA
V: TRBV5-1
J: TRBJ1-2
CDR3: CASSLGSGTGVGYTF
DNA: TGCGCCAGCAGCTTGGGTTCCGGGACAGGGGTCGGCTACACCTTC

D: TRBD1
size: NA
V: TRBV6-1
J: TRBJ1-1
CDR3: CASSNLQGLEAFF
DNA: TGTGCCAGCAGCAATTTACAGGGGCTTGAAGCTTTCTTT

D: TRBD1
size: NA
V: TRBV18
J: TRBJ2-5
CDR3: CASSSDRVLQETQYF
DNA: TGTGCCAGCTCATCCGACAGGGTATTACAAGAGACCCAGTACTTC

D: NA
size: NA
V: TRBV5-1
J: TRBJ1-2
CDR3: CASSLPGDGYTF
DNA: TGCGCCAGCAGCTTGCCCGGGGATGGCTACACCTTC

D: NA
size: few
V: TRBV7-2
J: TRBJ1-2
CDR3: CASSLATNGYTF
DNA: TGTGCCAGCAGCTTAGCCACTAATGGCTACACCTTC

D: TRBD1
size: NA
V: TRBV14
J: TRBJ1-6
CDR3: CASSRGLQGAINSPLHF
DNA: TGTGCCAGCAGCCGAGGATTACAGGGGGCCATCAATTCACCCCTCCACTTT

D: NA
size: NA
V: TRBV19
J: TRBJ1-1
CDR3: CASSMSAPGEAFF
DNA: TGTGCCAGTAGTATGTCAGCACCGGGTGAAGCTTTCTTT

D: NA
size: few
V: TRBV11-2
J: TRBJ1-1
CDR3: CASSLGRGHTEAFF
DNA: TGTGCCAGCAGCTTGGGCAGGGGCCATACTGAAGCTTTCTTT

D: NA
size: NA
V: TRBV11-1
J: TRBJ1-1
CDR3: CASSLRNGGPTEAFF
DNA: TGTGCCAGCAGCTTGCGAAACGGGGGGCCCACTGAAGCTTTCTTT

D: NA
size: NA
V: TRBV5-1
J: TRBJ2-1
CDR3: CASSWTGVPGNEQFF
DNA: TGCGCCAGCAGCTGGACGGGAGTCCCGGGCAATGAGCAGTTCTTC

D: TRBD1
size: NA
V: TRBV19
J: TRBJ1-5
CDR3: CASSMDRGQAQHF
DNA: TGTGCCAGTAGTATGGACAGGGGGCAAGCCCAGCATTTT

D: NA
size: NA
V: TRBV7-8
J: TRBJ1-2
CDR3: CASSLTNSGYTF
DNA: TGTGCCAGCAGCTTAACGAACTCTGGCTACACCTTC

D: NA
size: NA
V: TRBV2
J: TRBJ2-2
CDR3: CASCLAVPTGELFF
DNA: TGTGCCAGCTGTCTAGCCGTTCCCACCGGGGAGCTGTTTTTT

D: NA
size: NA
V: TRBV9
J: TRBJ2-7
CDR3: CASSPQGGRVYEQYF
DNA: TGTGCCAGCAGCCCCCAGGGCGGAAGGGTCTACGAGCAGTACTTC

D: NA
size: NA
V: TRBV11-2
J: TRBJ2-1
CDR3: CASSLGQAPYNEQFF
DNA: TGTGCCAGCAGCTTAGGGCAGGCCCCCTACAATGAGCAGTTCTTC

D: NA
size: NA
V: TRBV5-1
J: TRBJ1-4
CDR3: CASSFGGLSTNEKLFF
DNA: TGCGCCAGCAGCTTCGGGGGGCTGAGCACTAATGAAAAACTGTTTTTT

D: TRBD1
size: NA
V: TRBV28
J: TRBJ1-1
CDR3: CASSFYRGEAFF
DNA: TGTGCCAGCAGTTTTTACAGGGGAGAAGCTTTCTTT